This T cell receptor beta chain derives from a study of T cells in tuberculosis. TCRdb's copy holds only in-frame clones and misses some; the assay was immunoSEQ multiplex PCR. Of 26,000 or so clones in the sample, 90% were seen once. With 6 bases removed from V and 5 bases from J, the gap between germline ends came to 20 bases. The CDR3 covers 15 residues. Germline-derived CDR1 and CDR2 are MNHEY and SVGAGI. Study observations and caveats: Smaller alpha distances in active tuberculosis partly reflected shorter CDR3-alpha lengths. GMM-specific TCRs were nearer to active tuberculosis alpha repertoires, suggesting expansion.

Note on this clone: As yet, its antigen is unknown.

The rearrangement uses TRBV6-5 and TRBJ2-7; TRBD2 might be the D (5 bases). Sequencing input: PBMCs. This sequence originates from a donor between 10 and 35 years old with latent tuberculosis or without tuberculosis infection. CDR3 in amino acids: CASSRGRLSYDEQYF. CDR3 DNA sequence: TGTGCCAGCAGCCGAGGGCGGTTATCCTACGACGAGCAGTACTTC.